Shown below are 29 T cell receptor beta chains from a single sample sequenced in a study of T cells of healthy individuals. TCRdb reanalysed the 5' RACE reads using MiXCR and keeps one entry per CDR3 protein. Among around 90,000 distinct CDR3 sequences listed, about 5% were seen once. The receptors shown here come from a female donor in good health.

This clonotype occurred many times. This chain uses TRBV4-1 with TRBJ2-4; D is perhaps TRBD2 (6 bases). V lost 0 bases and J lost 4, with 16 bases in between. Per germline, CDR1 MGHRA and CDR2 YSYEKL. This CDR3 region has 17 residues. CDR3 amino acids: CASSQDPPRGTKNIQYF. The CDR3 DNA is TGCGCCAGCAGCCAAGACCCCCCCCGCGGGACTAAAAACATTCAGTACTTC.

This clonotype was seen at least ten times. The chain joins TRBV27 to TRBJ2-7; 8 bases align to TRBD1. Germline CDR1 MNHEY, CDR2 SMNVEV (reference sequence). The V and J ends lost 4 bases and 5 bases, in that order; junction bases with no gene match: 4. This CDR3 region has 13 residues. CDR3: CASSSDREDEQYF. The CDR3, as DNA: TGTGCCAGCAGTTCGGACAGGGAGGACGAGCAGTACTTC.

This clonotype was seen repeatedly, ten times or more. The CDR3 spells CSAPLPSGSAPYEQYF. CDR3 bases: TGCAGTGCCCCCCTGCCTAGCGGGAGCGCCCCCTACGAGCAGTACTTC. This rearrangement joins TRBV20-1 to TRBJ2-7; 10 bases fit TRBD2. The CDR3 spans 16 residues. Trimming cost V 6 bases and J 2 bases; bases outside gene matches: 13. The germline gives CDR1 DFQATT, CDR2 SNEGSKA (reference sequence).

There are many counts of this clonotype. This chain links TRBV3-1 with TRBJ2-5, with D tentatively TRBD2 (6 bases). This CDR3 contains 15 residues. From germline, CDR1 is LGHDT and CDR2 YNNKEL (reference sequence). Trimming removed 4 bases from V and 5 bases from J, with 17 bases in between. Here the CDR3 reads CASSLTGTPGETQYF. CDR3 DNA sequence: TGTGCCAGCAGCCTAACCGGGACTCCGGGGGAGACCCAGTACTTC.

In this sample, this clonotype turned up many times. This chain links TRBV30 with TRBJ2-1; 7 bases match TRBD1. V lost 2 bases, J lost 2 bases, and 3 bases stayed unmatched. The CDR3 consists of 14 residues. Germline assignment: CDR1 GTSNPN and CDR2 SVGIG (reference sequence). The CDR3 region has the DNA TGTGCCTGGAGTACGGGACAGCCCTACAATGAGCAGTTCTTC. It yields the protein CAWSTGQPYNEQFF.

This chain connects TRBV7-9 to TRBJ1-2, with D possibly being TRBD1 (5 bases). Looked up from germline, CDR1 is SEHNR and CDR2 is FQNEAQ (reference sequence). V lost 5 bases to trimming and J lost 8 bases, with 12 bases between them. The CDR3 totals 12 residues. CDR3 sequence reads: CASSQTVYGYTF. CDR3 DNA sequence: TGTGCCAGCAGCCAGACAGTGTACGGCTACACCTTC.

In this sample, this clonotype turned up many times. The chain employs TRBV4-3 and TRBJ2-7, with D perhaps TRBD2 (6 bases). Trimming pared 1 base from V and 4 bases from J, leaving 20 bases between. The CDR3 covers 17 residues. Germline CDR1 LGHNA, CDR2 YSLEER. The CDR3 loop reads CASSQVGIGGASYEQYF. The CDR3 DNA is TGCGCCAGCAGCCAAGTGGGTATCGGCGGGGCTAGTTACGAGCAGTACTTC.

This clonotype has at least ten counts. The V gene is TRBV20-1, the J gene TRBJ2-3; possibly TRBD1 or TRBD2 for D (5 bases each). V lost 5 bases, J lost 2 bases, and 17 bases lay in between. This CDR3 has 15 residues. CDR1 is DFQATT and CDR2 is SNEGSKA in the germline V gene (reference sequence). The CDR3 spells CSARPGRALTDTQYF. For the CDR3, the DNA is TGCAGTGCTCGACCGGGGCGGGCGCTCACAGATACGCAGTATTTT.

This clonotype was detected many times. The V gene is TRBV3-1, the J gene TRBJ2-5; 7 bases map to TRBD1. CDR1 is LGHDT, CDR2 YNNKEL, per germline (reference sequence). The CDR3 totals 16 residues. Trimming at V came to 4 bases and at J to 2 bases, leaving 10 bases not matched to a gene. CDR3 sequence reads: CASSLPGGPGQETQYF. The CDR3 DNA is TGTGCCAGCAGCCTCCCAGGGGGACCGGGGCAAGAGACCCAGTACTTC.

The genes are TRBV3-1 and TRBJ1-1, with unresolved D. This CDR3 is built from 11 residues. The germline V gene has CDR1 LGHDT and CDR2 YNNKEL (reference sequence). Trimming cost V 4 bases and J 3 bases, with 3 bases left between them. In DNA, the CDR3 is TGTGCCAGCAGCCGTTACACTGAAGCTTTCTTT. Protein sequence: CASSRYTEAFF. Supplemented by reference TRBV3-1 and TRBJ1-1, the full variable domain reads DTAVSQTPKYLVTQMGNDKSIKCEQNLGHDTMYWYKQDSKKFLKIMFSYNNKELIINETVPNRFSPKSPDKAHLNLHINSLELGDSAVYFCASSRYTEAFFGQGTRLTVV.

In its sample, this clonotype was seen many times. V usage is TRBV18 and J usage is TRBJ1-1, with 12 bases aligning to TRBD1. J was trimmed by 3 bases and V by 3 bases; bases with no gene match: 8. The germline V gene encodes CDR1 KGHSH and CDR2 LQKENI. The CDR3 runs to 17 residues. CDR3 residues: CASSPTGDRGQYTEAFF. The CDR3 DNA reads TGTGCCAGCTCACCGACCGGGGACAGGGGGCAGTACACTGAAGCTTTCTTT.

This clonotype was seen repeatedly, ten times or more. This chain joins TRBV3-1 and TRBJ2-1, with 9 bases identical to TRBD2. Germline values: CDR1 LGHDT, CDR2 YNNKEL (reference sequence). This CDR3 is 16 amino acids long. The V and J ends lost 2 bases and 7 bases, in that order; junction bases with no gene match: 9. Here the CDR3 reads CASSQPSRRGGNEQFF. The DNA for the CDR3 is TGTGCCAGCAGCCAACCCTCTAGGCGGGGGGGGAATGAGCAGTTCTTC.

This clonotype has a count of ten or more. The genes are TRBV7-9 and TRBJ1-1; no definite D call. V was pared by 5 bases and J by 5 bases, with 15 bases between. The CDR3 is 14 residues long. CDR1 and CDR2 (germline): SEHNR, FQNEAQ (reference sequence). The CDR3 DNA sequence: TGTGCCAGCAGCGCGATCTATATCGGGACTGAAGCTTTCTTT. Translation gives CASSAIYIGTEAFF.

This clonotype was observed at least ten times. V is TRBV19 and J is TRBJ2-1; D gene unclear. This CDR3 has 15 amino acids. Germline V gene data show CDR1 as LNHDA and CDR2 as SQIVND (reference sequence). The V end was cut by 3 bases, the J end by 6 bases, with 15 bases between. The CDR3 loop reads CASSIEGFPRNEQFF. CDR3 nucleotides: TGTGCCAGTAGTATCGAAGGATTCCCCCGCAATGAGCAGTTCTTC. The full variable domain, in which reference TRBV19 and TRBJ2-1 provide the parts outside the CDR3, is DGGITQSPKYLFRKEGQNVTLSCEQNLNHDAMYWYRQDPGQGLRLIYYSQIVNDFQKGDIAEGYSVSREKKESFPLTVTSAQKNPTAFYLCASSIEGFPRNEQFFGPGTRLTVL.

This clonotype turned up a few times. The chain links TRBV28 to TRBJ1-5; D is perhaps TRBD1 (6 bases). This CDR3 contains 15 residues. CDR1 is MDHEN and CDR2 is SYDVKM in the germline V gene. V was clipped by 5 bases and J by 2 bases, with 13 bases between them. CDR3 region: CASSRTNRGNQPQHF. Written as DNA, the CDR3 is TGTGCCAGCAGTCGCACTAACAGGGGCAATCAGCCCCAGCATTTT.

This clonotype was observed at least ten times. This chain's CDR3 is CASSQAGTSFHETQYF. The CDR3 nucleotides are TGCGCCAGCAGCCAAGCCGGGACTAGCTTTCACGAGACCCAGTACTTC. The gene calls are TRBV4-3 and TRBJ2-5, with 9 positions matching TRBD2. This CDR3 contains 16 residues. From germline, CDR1 is LGHNA and CDR2 YSLEER. The junction had 8 bases not matched to a gene; V was cut back by 1 base and J by 5 bases.

This clonotype was seen many times. V usage is TRBV29-1 and J usage is TRBJ2-5, with 13 bases identical to TRBD2. Per the germline V gene, CDR1 is SQVTM and CDR2 is ANQGSEA. The CDR3 covers 16 residues. Germline trimming cut 8 bases from V and 5 bases from J; bases unmatched to any gene: 14. CDR3 protein: CSSSGTSGARVETQYF. As DNA, the CDR3 is TGCAGCTCTTCCGGGACTAGCGGGGCCCGAGTGGAGACCCAGTACTTC.

Only one count was recorded for this clonotype. CDR3 sequence: CASSLWAPGGLSEKLFF. CDR3 nucleotides: TGTGCCAGCAGTTTATGGGCTCCCGGCGGGCTAAGCGAAAAACTGTTTTTT. The chain combines TRBV27 with TRBJ1-4; D ambiguous. CDR3 length equals 17 residues. Germline V gives CDR1 MNHEY, CDR2 SMNVEV (reference sequence). V lost 1 base to trimming and J lost 8 bases, with 20 bases between them.

Comment on this clonotype: Since a much larger clone is just one base distant, this may be a read error. This rearrangement joins TRBV4-2 to TRBJ2-2, with a possible D match to TRBD2 (5 bases). The CDR3 length is 15 residues. Germline V gene sequence: CDR1 LGHNA, CDR2 YNFKEQ. The V end lost 4 bases, the J end lost 7 bases, and 16 bases lay between the germline ends. DNA for the CDR3: TGTGCCAGCAGCCGCCGGAAGGCACTAGACGGGGAGCTGTTTTTT. Residues: CASSRRKALDGELFF.

This clonotype was detected many times. The gene calls are TRBV11-2 and TRBJ2-1; D is unresolved. V lost 6 bases and J lost 6, with 12 bases in between. Germline loops: CDR1 SGHAT, CDR2 FQNNGV. The CDR3 is 13 amino acids. The CDR3 is CASRLWTVNEQFF. The CDR3 bases are TGTGCCAGCAGACTCTGGACGGTCAATGAGCAGTTCTTC.

This clonotype was detected ten times or more. This chain connects TRBV28 to TRBJ2-7; D might be TRBD2 (5 bases). Germline V gives CDR1 MDHEN, CDR2 SYDVKM. The CDR3 is 16 amino acids. Between the trimmed V and J ends, which lost 5 bases and 0 bases, there was a span of 17 bases. The CDR3 DNA follows: TGTGCCAGCAGTCCCGTTTCGAGCGGCCGCTCCTACGAGCAGTACTTC. Residues: CASSPVSSGRSYEQYF.

At least ten counts were recorded for this clonotype. This sequence joins TRBV10-3 and TRBJ2-7, with a possible D match to TRBD1 (6 bases). The CDR3 is 13 residues long. V was shortened by 8 bases and J by 6 bases, with 17 bases between the two germline ends. Germline lookup yields CDR1 ENHRY and CDR2 SYGVKD. CDR3 bases: TGTGCCATCGGGCCAGGGGTGGTCGGCGAGCAGTACTTC. It specifies CAIGPGVVGEQYF.

In its sample, this clonotype was seen a few times. V usage is TRBV20-1 and J usage is TRBJ1-3; D uncertain. Germline loops: CDR1 DFQATT, CDR2 SNEGSKA (reference sequence). Trimming shortened V by 8 bases and J by 4 bases, and 9 bases separated the two germline ends. This CDR3 comprises 11 residues. The CDR3 protein is CSPTSGNTIYF. CDR3 coding DNA: TGCAGTCCGACTTCGGGAAACACCATATATTTT.

This clonotype was seen only a few times. The V and J genes are TRBV30 and TRBJ2-3; D perhaps matches TRBD1 (5 bases). CDR1 GTSNPN and CDR2 SVGIG come from the germline V gene (reference sequence). The CDR3 contains 15 residues. V was shortened by 2 bases and J by 0 bases, with 12 bases between the two germline ends. The CDR3: CAWSFQGLSTDTQYF. For the CDR3, the DNA is TGTGCCTGGAGTTTCCAGGGCTTGAGCACAGATACGCAGTATTTT. Full variable domain (remainder filled in from reference TRBV30 and TRBJ2-3): SQTIHQWPATLVQPVGSPLSLECTVEGTSNPNLYWYRQAAGRGLQLLFYSVGIGQISSEVPQNLSASRPQDRQFILSSKKLLLSDSGFYLCAWSFQGLSTDTQYFGPGTRLTVL.

Ten or more counts support this clonotype. The genes are TRBV10-3 and TRBJ2-6, with unresolved D. Germline values: CDR1 ENHRY, CDR2 SYGVKD. With 5 bases removed from V and 4 bases from J, the gap between germline ends came to 9 bases. CDR3 size: 14 residues. CDR3 protein: CAISTHGGANVLTF. The CDR3 DNA is TGTGCCATCAGTACTCACGGGGGGGCCAACGTCCTGACTTTC.

This sequence joins TRBV20-1 and TRBJ2-3; possibly TRBD2 for D (6 bases). The CDR3 sequence is 14 residues long. Trimming took off 6 bases at V and 2 bases at J, with 15 bases between the two ends. Germline V CDR1 and CDR2: DFQATT, SNEGSKA (reference sequence). DNA for the CDR3: TGCAGTGCCTCACCGGGACTTTTCACAGATACGCAGTATTTT. Amino acids: CSASPGLFTDTQYF.

This clonotype showed up many times. V and J are TRBV28 and TRBJ2-3; possibly TRBD1 for D (5 bases). V was shortened by 7 bases and J by 2 bases, with 19 bases between the two germline ends. Looked up from germline, CDR1 is MDHEN and CDR2 is SYDVKM. This CDR3 has 16 residues. In nucleotides, the CDR3 is TGTGCCAGCAAACCGCCGCTTGGGGCGACCACAGATACGCAGTATTTT. It codes for CASKPPLGATTDTQYF.

The chain couples TRBV7-8 to TRBJ1-6, with unresolved D. The CDR3 totals 16 residues. Germline CDR1 reads SGHVS; CDR2 reads FQNEAQ. Trimming stripped 1 base from V and 7 bases from J, with 14 bases between. The CDR3 is CASSLGARLGNSPLHF. CDR3 sequence (DNA): TGTGCCAGCAGCTTAGGTGCCCGGCTCGGGAATTCACCCCTCCACTTT.

The table lists this clonotype with many counts. V usage is TRBV27 and J usage is TRBJ2-7; 13 positions match TRBD2. The V and J ends lost 3 bases and 2 bases, in that order; junction bases with no gene match: 16. Germline lookup yields CDR1 MNHEY and CDR2 SMNVEV (reference sequence). This CDR3 region has 20 residues. Here the CDR3 reads CASSFIKWTSGRPLAYEQYF. CDR3 nucleotides: TGTGCCAGCAGTTTCATAAAATGGACTAGCGGGAGACCACTGGCCTACGAGCAGTACTTC.